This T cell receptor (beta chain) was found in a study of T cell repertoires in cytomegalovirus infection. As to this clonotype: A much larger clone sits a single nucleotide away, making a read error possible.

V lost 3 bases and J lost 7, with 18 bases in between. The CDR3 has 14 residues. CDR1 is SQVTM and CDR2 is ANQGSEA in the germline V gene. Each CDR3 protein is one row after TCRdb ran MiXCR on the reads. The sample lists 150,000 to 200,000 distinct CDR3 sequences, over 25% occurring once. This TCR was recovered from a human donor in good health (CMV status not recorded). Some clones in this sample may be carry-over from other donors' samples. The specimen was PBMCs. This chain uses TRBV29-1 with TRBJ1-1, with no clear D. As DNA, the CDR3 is TGCAGCGTTGATGAGGCCCCGGGAAAAGGTGAAGCTTTCTTT. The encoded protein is CSVDEAPGKGEAFF.